The T cell receptor (beta chain) under discussion was sequenced for a study of technical replicates of blood from several donors (TCRdb year 2017). Reading from cysteine to phenylalanine, the CDR3 counts 14 amino acids. Only the CDR3 region is kept as DNA, spanning 42 bases read in frame from base 1. CDR1 and CDR2, looked up from the germline V gene (reference sequence), are SGHKS and YYEKEE. At the junction V is shortened by 3 bases and J by 2 bases; bases outside the gene matches: 4. The library was obtained by the immunoSEQ multiplex PCR assay. Held by TCRdb, this immuneACCESS table contains in-frame sequences only and omits some clones. Under half of the omission traces to an unresolved V gene where checked; the cause of the rest is unknown. The table for this sample lists about 79,000 clones; under 95% of them were counted only once. Clones ranked in the top ten supply 0.2% to 0.3% of the sample.

About this clone itself: Its antigen is unknown. No per-base quality is available; no much larger clone lies one base away.

Sequenced: T cells isolated from PBMCs. The source of this sequence is a human donor in good health. Recombination linked TRBV5-5 to TRBJ2-7, with 8 bases matching TRBD1. Here is the DNA: TGTGCCAGCAGCTGGGGGACAGGAGCCTACGAGCAGTACTTC. It specifies CASSWGTGAYEQYF.